Listed here are 32 T cell receptor beta chains from one sample, sequenced in a study of CD8 T cells in ankylosing spondylitis (dated by TCRdb to about 2017). The library was generated by 5' RACE. The sequencing machine was an Illumina HiSeq 2500. The public reads were reprocessed in TCRdb via fastp at Q25 and MiXCR, keeping in-frame beta chains. Rows with a matching CDR3 protein are joined into one entry that keeps the most common DNA and genes. This sample gives more than 60,000 distinct CDR3 sequences in total; over 5% of them show up just once. The ten largest clones take up approximately 5% of the sample. The sequencing input was synovial fluid, either unsorted or a sorted T cell fraction (not recorded which). The receptors were gathered from a male donor with ankylosing spondylitis.

The rearrangement uses TRBV20-1 and TRBJ2-4; D gene uncertain. Between the trimmed V and J ends, which lost 2 bases and 0 bases, there was a span of 17 bases. Germline lookup yields CDR1 DFQATT and CDR2 SNEGSKA (reference sequence). CDR3 size: 17 residues. The CDR3 region is CSARPPGQDLAKNIQYF. In DNA form, the CDR3 reads TGCAGTGCTAGACCTCCTGGGCAAGATCTAGCCAAAAACATTCAGTACTTC.

This clonotype was recorded many times. This chain links TRBV4-1 with TRBJ1-1; 9 nucleotides align to TRBD1. Germline CDR1 is MGHRA and CDR2 is YSYEKL. After removal of 4 bases from V and 3 bases from J, the junction contained 6 bases not matched to a gene. This CDR3 is built from 15 residues. DNA for the CDR3: TGCGCCAGCAGCCGGGGACAGGGAGTCGACACTGAAGCTTTCTTT. It yields the protein CASSRGQGVDTEAFF.

This clonotype appeared many times. V is TRBV5-5 and J is TRBJ2-7; D unclear. This CDR3 spans 13 amino acids. Germline CDR1 and CDR2: SGHKS and YYEKEE (reference sequence). With 2 bases removed from V and 6 bases from J, the gap between germline ends came to 12 bases. Here the CDR3 DNA reads TGTGCCAGCAGCTTAGGACCCCCGGTCGAGCAGTACTTC. It encodes CASSLGPPVEQYF.

The genes are TRBV3-1 and TRBJ1-5, with 10 bases that match TRBD1. Germline trimming cut 0 bases from V and 7 bases from J; bases unmatched to any gene: 0. This CDR3 spans 14 amino acids. CDR1 and CDR2 from the germline V gene are LGHDT and YNNKEL (reference sequence). CDR3 in DNA: TGTGCCAGCAGCCAAGAGGACAGGGGGCAGCCCCAGCATTTT. Protein product: CASSQEDRGQPQHF.

The chain recombines TRBV15 with TRBJ2-7, with D perhaps given as TRBD1 or TRBD2 (5 bases each). This CDR3 is built from 15 residues. CDR1 is LNHNV, CDR2 YYDKDF, per germline (reference sequence). Between the trimmed V and J ends, which lost 5 bases and 2 bases, there was a span of 16 bases. The CDR3 DNA sequence: TGTGCCACCAGCTCAAACTTAGAGGGGCCCTACGAGCAGTACTTC. This translates into CATSSNLEGPYEQYF.

CDR3 in amino acids: CARSLGRNQPQHF. The CDR3, as DNA: TGTGCCAGGAGCCTCGGGCGGAATCAGCCCCAGCATTTT. The chain is built from TRBV5-6 and TRBJ1-5; the D is unclear. The CDR3 is 13 amino acids. Germline assignment: CDR1 SGHDT and CDR2 YYEEEE. V lost 8 bases to trimming and J lost 4 bases, with 13 bases between them.

This clonotype was seen a handful of times. The chain combines TRBV2 with TRBJ2-1, with 10 positions matching TRBD2. CDR1 is SNHLY, CDR2 FYNNEI, per germline. This CDR3 spans 14 amino acids. V trimming: 5 bases; J trimming: 5 bases; junction bases outside the gene matches: 3. The chain's CDR3 is CASSKLAGNNEQFF. In nucleotides, the CDR3 is TGTGCCAGCAGTAAACTAGCGGGGAACAATGAGCAGTTCTTC.

In its sample, this clonotype was seen a few times. This sequence joins TRBV6-6 and TRBJ2-1; D gene uncertain. The CDR3 sequence is 13 residues long. Germline V gene lookup returns CDR1 MNHNY and CDR2 SVGAGI (reference sequence). V lost 6 bases and J lost 10, with 16 bases in between. In DNA form, the CDR3 reads TGTGCCAGCAGAAAGAACACCGTGGGGGAGCAGTTCTTC. It translates to CASRKNTVGEQFF.

At least ten counts were recorded for this clonotype. The chain joins TRBV12-3 or TRBV12-4 to TRBJ2-4; 10 nucleotides line up with TRBD1. The CDR3 has 16 amino acids. J was trimmed by 3 bases and V by 6 bases; bases with no gene match: 8. CDR3 sequence reads: CASSFGQGEDKNIQYF. CDR3 nucleotide sequence: TGTGCCAGCAGCTTCGGACAGGGGGAGGACAAAAACATTCAGTACTTC.

In this sample, this clonotype turned up a few times. The CDR3 loop is CASSLTPGLQETQYF. In DNA form, the CDR3 reads TGTGCCAGCAGCTTAACCCCGGGGCTCCAAGAGACCCAGTACTTC. V usage is TRBV7-3 and J usage is TRBJ2-5; D may correspond to TRBD1 or TRBD2 (5 bases each). The CDR3 is 15 amino acids. Germline CDR1 SGHTA, CDR2 FQGTGA. Trimming left V 0 bases short and J 1 base short, with 9 bases between.

This clonotype has at least ten counts. The chain uses TRBV28 and TRBJ2-7, with D unresolved. Trimming removed 3 bases at V and 4 bases at J, with 7 bases between. Germline V gene sequence: CDR1 MDHEN, CDR2 SYDVKM. CDR3 size: 12 residues. Written as DNA, the CDR3 is TGTGCCAGCAGTTTCCAAAGGTACGAGCAGTACTTC. It codes for CASSFQRYEQYF.

This clonotype was seen repeatedly, ten times or more. DNA for the CDR3: TGCGCCAGCAGCCCGACCGCGGCTGGAAACACCATATATTTT. It encodes CASSPTAAGNTIYF. V is TRBV5-1 and J is TRBJ1-3; D unclear. V lost 4 bases and J lost 2, with 10 bases in between. The CDR3 runs 14 residues. Per the germline V gene, CDR1 is SGHRS and CDR2 is YFSETQ.

This clonotype was found a few times. The V gene is TRBV5-7, the J gene TRBJ1-5; TRBD1 agrees at 8 bases. TRBV5-7 carries the ORF label, with uncertain function. CDR3 length equals 15 residues. V dropped 2 bases and J dropped 5; count of bases not matched to a gene: 6. The CDR3 protein is CASSLKGTGHQPQHF. The CDR3 DNA is TGTGCCAGCAGCTTAAAGGGGACAGGACATCAGCCCCAGCATTTT.

This clonotype was counted ten times or more. The gene calls are TRBV7-9 and TRBJ1-1, with D perhaps matching TRBD1 (6 bases). Germline CDR1 SEHNR, CDR2 FQNEAQ (reference sequence). V gave up 3 bases and J gave up 7 bases, with 15 bases separating them. This CDR3 is built from 14 residues. The CDR3 loop reads CASSLQFLDSEAFF. The CDR3 DNA reads TGTGCCAGCAGCTTGCAATTTTTGGACAGTGAAGCTTTCTTT. Based on the CDR3 plus reference TRBV7-9 and TRBJ1-1, the full variable domain is DTGVSQNPRHKITKRGQNVTFRCDPISEHNRLYWYRQTLGQGPEFLTYFQNEAQLEKSRLLSDRFSAERPKGSFSTLEIQRTEQGDSAMYLCASSLQFLDSEAFFGQGTRLTVV.

This clonotype appeared a few times. This sequence joins TRBV7-2 and TRBJ2-3, with no clear D. The germline CDR1 and CDR2 sequences are SGHTA and FQGNSA. V lost 5 bases and J lost 3, with 15 bases in between. The CDR3 is made up of 15 amino acids. CDR3 in amino acids: CASSPSQVRTDTQYF. The CDR3 DNA reads TGTGCCAGCAGCCCTTCCCAGGTCCGAACAGATACGCAGTATTTT.

This clonotype was observed a handful of times. The gene calls are TRBV5-8 and TRBJ1-2; weak D call: TRBD1 (5 bases). V shed 4 bases and J shed 11 bases, with 9 bases lying between them. The CDR3 runs to 10 residues. Germline lookup yields CDR1 SGHTS and CDR2 YDEGEE. Here the CDR3 DNA reads TGTGCCAGCAGCCTCACAGGTTACACCTTC. Protein sequence: CASSLTGYTF. Looking up the rest from reference TRBV5-8 and TRBJ1-2 gives the full variable domain: EAGVTQSPTHLIKTRGQQATLRCSPISGHTSVYWYQQALGLGLQFLLWYDEGEERNRGNFPPRFSGRQFPNYSSELNVNALELEDSALYLCASSLTGYTFGSGTRLTVV.

This clonotype was observed a few times. This sequence joins TRBV28 and TRBJ1-1, with D tentatively TRBD1 (6 bases). The germline gives CDR1 MDHEN, CDR2 SYDVKM. This CDR3 region has 16 residues. Trimming removed 5 bases from V and 4 bases from J, with 20 bases in between. CDR3 nucleotides: TGTGCCAGCAGTCACGGGGGGCGCAGTTTCGGCACTGAAGCTTTCTTT. Protein product: CASSHGGRSFGTEAFF.

There are many counts of this clonotype. V gene TRBV18 combines with J gene TRBJ1-6; D call uncertain. Trimming removed 1 base at V and 7 bases at J, with 5 bases between. Germline loops: CDR1 KGHSH, CDR2 LQKENI. The CDR3 is made up of 13 amino acids. The CDR3 DNA reads as TGTGCCAGCTCACCACTAGTGAATTCACCCCTCCACTTT. Translated, it gives CASSPLVNSPLHF. Looking up the rest from reference TRBV18 and TRBJ1-6 gives the full variable domain: NAGVMQNPRHLVRRRGQEARLRCSPMKGHSHVYWYRQLPEEGLKFMVYLQKENIIDESGMPKERFSAEFPKEGPSILRIQQVVRGDSAAYFCASSPLVNSPLHFGNGTRLTVT.

The rearrangement uses TRBV7-6 and TRBJ2-5; 7 bases fit TRBD1. Unmatched junction bases numbered 8, after V lost 5 bases and J lost 5 bases. The V gene's germline CDR1 is SGHVS and CDR2 FNYEAQ. The CDR3 is 14 amino acids. In nucleotides, the CDR3 is TGTGCCAGCAGCACGGGACAGCCAGGCGAGACCCAGTACTTC. Its protein product is CASSTGQPGETQYF.

This chain uses TRBV28 with TRBJ2-3, with TRBD1 identical over 8 bases. The CDR3 covers 14 residues. Germline CDR1 is MDHEN and CDR2 is SYDVKM. The V gene end was trimmed by 4 bases and the J gene end by 4 bases; junction bases not matched to a gene: 4. The CDR3 DNA follows: TGTGCCAGCAGTTCGGGACAGGCCCCAGATACGCAGTATTTT. It encodes CASSSGQAPDTQYF.

This clonotype was found many times. The rearrangement joins TRBV7-9 to TRBJ2-3, with D perhaps assigned TRBD1 or TRBD2 (5 bases each). V was shortened by 6 bases and J by 0 bases, with 13 bases between the two germline ends. The CDR3 contains 15 residues. Germline CDR1 and CDR2: SEHNR and FQNEAQ (reference sequence). This chain's CDR3 is CASSTGTISTDTQYF. The CDR3 nucleotides read TGTGCCAGCAGTACCGGGACCATCAGCACAGATACGCAGTATTTT.

Ten or more counts support this clonotype. The chain is built from TRBV12-3 or TRBV12-4 and TRBJ2-5; no firm D call. The V and J ends lost 3 bases and 7 bases respectively, with 12 bases between them. This CDR3 comprises 13 residues. The CDR3 spells CASSFESGGTQYF. As DNA, the CDR3 is TGTGCCAGCAGTTTCGAATCCGGTGGGACCCAGTACTTC.

This chain connects TRBV7-6 to TRBJ2-4, with 8 bases matching TRBD2. The CDR3 covers 20 residues. The V and J ends lost 2 bases and 1 base, in that order; junction bases with no gene match: 16. Germline lookup yields CDR1 SGHVS and CDR2 FNYEAQ. The CDR3 reads CASSLIKWLAGLLAKNIQYF. CDR3 bases: TGTGCCAGCAGCTTAATTAAATGGCTAGCGGGTCTCTTGGCCAAAAACATTCAGTACTTC.

This clonotype was detected only a few times. The chain employs TRBV6-4 and TRBJ1-1; D not certain. Germline CDR1 and CDR2: MRHNA and SNTAGT. The germline V and J ends were trimmed by 4 bases and 1 base, with 7 bases remaining between them. CDR3 length: 13 amino acids. This CDR3 is CASSASSNTEAFF. The CDR3 nucleotides are TGTGCCAGCAGTGCTTCCTCGAACACTGAAGCTTTCTTT.

Of note for this clonotype: One junction end does not reproduce the germline sequence, and a read error may be involved. This sequence joins TRBV7-7 and TRBJ1-5; D is unclear. CDR1 and CDR2 from the germline V gene are SSHAT and FNYEAQ (reference sequence). The CDR3 is made up of 13 amino acids. CDR3 nucleotides: TGTGCTAGCAGCTTGTCCGATAATCAGCCCCAGCAGTTT. This encodes CASSLSDNQPQQF.

This clonotype has a count of ten or more. The chain employs TRBV7-3 and TRBJ2-5; D gene uncertain. The CDR3 length is 15 residues. Germline V gene data show CDR1 as SGHTA and CDR2 as FQGTGA. Trimming removed 4 bases from V and 1 base from J, with 13 bases in between. The DNA of the CDR3 is TGTGCCAGCAGCTCAGGACCAGCTGGCCAAGAGACCCAGTACTTC. Encoded protein: CASSSGPAGQETQYF.

This clonotype has more than one count but fewer than ten. The rearrangement links TRBV27 to TRBJ2-1; D perhaps matches TRBD1 (5 bases). Per germline, CDR1 MNHEY and CDR2 SMNVEV (reference sequence). V lost 2 bases and J lost 8, with 13 bases in between. CDR3 length: 14 amino acids. CDR3 DNA: TGTGCCAGCAGTTTACGGCAGGGCTTCGATGAGCAGTTCTTC. As protein: CASSLRQGFDEQFF.

CDR3 nucleotide sequence: TGTGCCACCACCGGGACTAGCGGGAGTTCCCACGAGCAGTACTTC. Translating it yields CATTGTSGSSHEQYF. The J gene is TRBJ2-7, the V gene TRBV25-1; TRBD2 matches at 14 bases. J was trimmed by 5 bases and V by 10 bases; bases with no gene match: 10. Germline-derived CDR1 and CDR2 are MGHDK and SYGVNS. The CDR3 totals 15 residues.

This clonotype was found many times. This sequence joins TRBV29-1 and TRBJ2-3; 7 bases map to TRBD1. Germline values: CDR1 SQVTM, CDR2 ANQGSEA. Trimming at V came to 8 bases and at J to 4 bases, leaving 9 bases not matched to a gene. The CDR3 spans 13 residues. CDR3 sequence reads: CSLDRVISDTQYF. The CDR3 DNA sequence: TGCAGCCTCGACAGGGTCATTTCAGATACGCAGTATTTT.

There are many counts of this clonotype. This sequence joins TRBV11-3 and TRBJ2-1; D not certain. This CDR3 is 15 amino acids long. Germline V lookup: CDR1 SGHNT, CDR2 YENEEA. V lost 4 bases and J lost 2, with 12 bases in between. The CDR3 DNA sequence: TGTGCCAGCAGCTCCGGCAGGCAGACCTACAATGAGCAGTTCTTC. It specifies CASSSGRQTYNEQFF.

In this sample, this clonotype turned up many times. V and J are TRBV25-1 and TRBJ2-7, with TRBD1 matching 8 bases. The CDR3 spans 13 residues. Germline V gene lookup returns CDR1 MGHDK and CDR2 SYGVNS. The ends lost 6 bases at V and 2 bases at J; junction bases unmatched: 3. The CDR3 nucleotides read TGTGCCAGCAGAGACAGGGGCACCTACGAGCAGTACTTC. It codes for CASRDRGTYEQYF.

There are many counts of this clonotype. J is TRBJ1-5 and V is TRBV7-2; no reliable D call. The CDR3 is 15 residues long. The germline V gene has CDR1 SGHTA and CDR2 FQGNSA. Trimming shortened V by 4 bases and J by 0 bases, and 10 bases separated the two germline ends. CDR3 protein: CASSYQPNSNQPQHF. CDR3 in DNA: TGTGCCAGCAGCTATCAGCCAAATAGCAATCAGCCCCAGCATTTT.